One sample yielded the 26 T cell receptor beta chains listed below, sequenced in a study of spatial heterogeneity in lung cancer. Stated time point: sample taken at primary tumor resection. Frozen PBMC, nontumor lung or tumor provided whole RNA, which was sequenced unsorted. TCRdb fed the 5' RACE reads into MiXCR, producing one record per CDR3 protein. Among several thousand distinct CDR3 sequences, about 24% were seen once, and the ten largest hold around 25%. Sequencing was performed on PBMCs, taken at surgery. These receptors were obtained from a female donor with early-stage non-small cell lung cancer.

This clonotype was detected a few times. With the library built for alpha chains, this beta chain is off target and its frequency is not meaningful. The chain employs TRBV19 and TRBJ2-3; TRBD2 matches at 12 bases. The CDR3 is made up of 15 amino acids. Germline CDR1 and CDR2: LNHDA and SQIVND (reference sequence). The V gene end was trimmed by 9 bases and the J gene end by 4 bases; junction bases not matched to a gene: 8. The CDR3 region is CASGGLAGSPDTQYF. In DNA form, the CDR3 reads TGTGCCAGCGGAGGACTAGCGGGAAGCCCAGATACGCAGTATTTT.

For this clonotype: In a library made to pick up alpha chains, this beta chain is a stray read with a size that means little. The chain joins TRBV12-3 or TRBV12-4 to TRBJ2-5, with TRBD2 identical over 12 bases. The J segment lost 5 bases and the V segment lost 4 bases, leaving 8 bases of the junction unmatched. The CDR3 is made up of 16 amino acids. The DNA for the CDR3 is TGTGCCAGCAGTTCCGGACTAGCGGGATTCTCTGAGACCCAGTACTTC. As protein: CASSSGLAGFSETQYF.

A remark on this clonotype: The library was prepared for alpha chains; this beta chain is a stray read, so its frequency means little. This chain links TRBV10-3 with TRBJ2-7; D is tentatively TRBD1 or TRBD2 (5 bases each). Germline V gene lookup returns CDR1 ENHRY and CDR2 SYGVKD. V lost 3 bases and J lost 6, with 15 bases in between. The CDR3 is 14 amino acids. CDR3 residues: CAISDPDRGVEQYF. The CDR3 DNA follows: TGTGCCATCAGTGATCCAGACCGAGGGGTCGAGCAGTACTTC.

In regard to this clonotype: This beta chain lies outside the target of a library built for alpha chains; its clone size means little. The V and J genes are TRBV4-2 and TRBJ2-5, with a possible D match to TRBD2 (7 bases). Germline V CDR1 and CDR2: LGHNA, YNFKEQ. CDR3 length: 16 amino acids. V was trimmed by 0 bases and J by 2 bases, leaving 13 bases between them. CDR3 nucleotides: TGTGCCAGCAGCCAAGATCCGAGCGGGACACAAGAGACCCAGTACTTC. This sequence encodes CASSQDPSGTQETQYF.

In regard to this clonotype: This beta chain is off target for a library built for alpha chains, so its abundance means little. The chain employs TRBV6-5 and TRBJ2-1; 10 bases map to TRBD2. This CDR3 region has 13 residues. Germline CDR1 and CDR2: MNHEY and SVGAGI. V trimming: 5 bases; J trimming: 8 bases; junction bases outside the gene matches: 3. The DNA of the CDR3 is TGTGCCAGCAGTAAAGCGGGAGGGGATGAGCAGTTCTTC. The encoded protein is CASSKAGGDEQFF.

For this clonotype: A library prepared for alpha chains yielded this beta chain as an off-target read; its size is of little meaning. The chain joins TRBV5-1 to TRBJ2-3; 8 bases align to TRBD2. The germline CDR1 and CDR2 sequences are SGHRS and YFSETQ. Trimming cost V 6 bases and J 1 base; bases outside gene matches: 7. The CDR3 spans 15 residues. This chain's CDR3 is CASKNPGLGTDTQYF. The CDR3 bases are TGCGCCAGCAAGAATCCGGGACTAGGCACAGATACGCAGTATTTT.

This clonotype has a handful of counts. The library was prepared for alpha chains; this beta chain is a stray read, so its frequency means little. The genes are TRBV3-1 and TRBJ2-5; a weak D match, TRBD2 (7 bases). V was clipped by 1 base and J by 14 bases, with 14 bases between them. There are 12 residues in the CDR3. Germline V CDR1 and CDR2: LGHDT, YNNKEL (reference sequence). CDR3 in amino acids: CASSQGQGRDYF. The CDR3 nucleotides read TGTGCCAGCAGCCAAGGCCAGGGGAGGGACTACTTC.

Turning to this clonotype: This beta chain appears as a stray read in a library generated for alpha chains; its size is not informative. The V call is TRBV10-2, the J call TRBJ2-3; 13 bases are shared with TRBD2. Losses at the gene ends were 5 bases for V and 0 bases for J; bases not matched to a gene: 11. Germline assignment: CDR1 WSHSY and CDR2 SAAADI. The CDR3 contains 19 residues. The CDR3 protein is CASSPRTSGSGRSTDTQYF. DNA of the CDR3: TGCGCCAGCAGTCCAAGGACTAGCGGGAGTGGGAGGAGCACAGATACGCAGTATTTT.

This clonotype is medium-sized by share. A library prepared for alpha chains yielded this beta chain as an off-target read; its size is of little meaning. This sequence joins TRBV7-9 and TRBJ2-1; D gene uncertain. This CDR3 has 12 residues. Per the germline V gene, CDR1 is SEHNR and CDR2 is FQNEAQ (reference sequence). Trimming left V 3 bases short and J 6 bases short, with 6 bases between. CDR3 DNA: TGTGCCAGCAGCTTTGTCCCCAATGAGCAGTTCTTC. This encodes CASSFVPNEQFF.

Relative to its sample, this clonotype is medium-sized (0.01 to 0.1%). Because this beta chain is a stray read in a library intended to capture alpha chains, its abundance should not be given much weight. This chain joins TRBV6-7 and TRBJ2-7; 9 bases are a match to TRBD2. TRBV6-7 qualifies as an ORF whose function is uncertain. Trimming at V came to 6 bases and at J to 0 bases, leaving 6 bases not matched to a gene. CDR3 length: 15 amino acids. DNA of the CDR3: TGTGCCAGCAGCCGGAGCGGGAGGAGCTCCTACGAGCAGTACTTC. It specifies CASSRSGRSSYEQYF.

Notes on this clonotype: As an off-target read in a library built for alpha chains, this beta chain has a frequency of little significance. CDR3 sequence (DNA): TGTGCCAGTAGTATGAGGGGCGAGCAGTACTTC. Protein: CASSMRGEQYF. The chain couples TRBV19 to TRBJ2-7, with D perhaps assigned TRBD1 or TRBD2 (5 bases each). Germline CDR1 reads LNHDA; CDR2 reads SQIVND (reference sequence). Trimming cost V 3 bases and J 6 bases, with 6 bases left between them. The CDR3 length is 11 residues.

Regarding this clonotype: This beta chain is an unintended read in a library built for alpha chains; its size means little. This chain connects TRBV7-8 to TRBJ2-2, with TRBD2 matching over 15 bases. The CDR3 sequence is 19 residues long. From germline, CDR1 is SGHVS and CDR2 FQNEAQ. J was trimmed by 5 bases and V by 5 bases; bases with no gene match: 12. The DNA of the CDR3 is TGTGCCAGCAGCACCCACCCGGGACTAGCGGGAGGTGGGACCGGGGAGCTGTTTTTT. Its protein product is CASSTHPGLAGGGTGELFF. Full variable domain (rest looked up from reference TRBV7-8 and TRBJ2-2): GAGVSQSPRYKVAKRGQDVALRCDPISGHVSLFWYQQALGQGPEFLTYFQNEAQLDKSGLPSDRFFAERPEGSVSTLKIQRTQQEDSAVYLCASSTHPGLAGGGTGELFFGEGSRLTVL.

This clonotype is medium-sized (0.01 to 0.1%) within its sample. This beta chain is an off-target read within a library intended for alpha chains, so its frequency means little. V gene TRBV29-1 combines with J gene TRBJ2-3, with D possibly being TRBD2 (5 bases). Trimming cost V 4 bases and J 4 bases, with 12 bases left between them. This CDR3 comprises 13 residues. In germline, CDR1 is SQVTM, CDR2 ANQGSEA. The CDR3 nucleotides read TGCAGCGTTGGAACCAGCGGCGCAGATACGCAGTATTTT. Translation gives CSVGTSGADTQYF.

A few counts support this clonotype. The library was prepared for alpha chains; this beta chain is a stray read, so its frequency means little. The chain uses TRBV7-2 and TRBJ2-7; 9 nucleotides line up with TRBD2. Germline-derived CDR1 and CDR2 are SGHTA and FQGNSA. The CDR3 is 16 residues long. V lost 1 base, J lost 2 bases, and 6 bases stayed unmatched. The CDR3 nucleotides are TGTGCCAGCAGCTTAGTGCCTAGCGGGGATCCCTACGAGCAGTACTTC. Amino acid sequence: CASSLVPSGDPYEQYF.

On this clonotype: The library was designed around alpha chains, so this beta chain is a stray read whose abundance carries little weight. The chain links TRBV5-1 to TRBJ2-5; 7 bases map to TRBD2. There are 20 residues in the CDR3. V was clipped by 0 bases and J by 2 bases; unmatched bases: 19. The germline V gene has CDR1 SGHRS and CDR2 YFSETQ. As DNA, the CDR3 is TGCGCCAGCAGCTTGGCCTCTCCGCTAGTCTCTAGCGGCCAACAAGAGACCCAGTACTTC. Protein: CASSLASPLVSSGQQETQYF. The variable domain in full, with the rest retrieved from reference TRBV5-1 and TRBJ2-5, is KAGVTQTPRYLIKTRGQQVTLSCSPISGHRSVSWYQQTPGQGLQFLFEYFSETQRNKGNFPGRFSGRQFSNSRSEMNVSTLELGDSALYLCASSLASPLVSSGQQETQYFGPGTRLLVL.

Within the sample, this clonotype is medium-sized (0.01 to 0.1%). Found in a library prepared for alpha chains, this beta chain is an off-target read, and its abundance has little meaning. The V gene is TRBV6-4, the J gene TRBJ2-1; 8 nucleotides match TRBD1. V was clipped by 0 bases and J by 9 bases; unmatched bases: 10. There are 16 residues in the CDR3. Germline CDR1 reads MRHNA; CDR2 reads SNTAGT. The CDR3 region has the DNA TGTGCCAGCAGTGACTCGACAGGGGAATTTTTGTCTGAGCAGTTCTTC. Translation gives CASSDSTGEFLSEQFF.

The table lists this clonotype with a few counts. This beta chain came through as a stray read in a library set up for alpha chains, and its size says little. The chain couples TRBV3-1 to TRBJ1-2, with no clear D. The CDR3 is 12 amino acids. Trimming pared 1 base from V and 4 bases from J, leaving 4 bases between. The V gene's germline CDR1 is LGHDT and CDR2 YNNKEL (reference sequence). Here the CDR3 DNA reads TGTGCCAGCAGCCAAGGGGTCTATGGCTACACCTTC. Translated, it gives CASSQGVYGYTF. The variable domain in full, with the rest retrieved from reference TRBV3-1 and TRBJ1-2, is DTAVSQTPKYLVTQMGNDKSIKCEQNLGHDTMYWYKQDSKKFLKIMFSYNNKELIINETVPNRFSPKSPDKAHLNLHINSLELGDSAVYFCASSQGVYGYTFGSGTRLTVV.

This clonotype has a handful of counts. The library was designed around alpha chains, so this beta chain is a stray read whose abundance carries little weight. This sequence joins TRBV7-9 and TRBJ2-2; D perhaps matches TRBD2 (6 bases). The CDR3 consists of 12 residues. V was trimmed by 8 bases and J by 4 bases, leaving 8 bases between them. Per the germline V gene, CDR1 is SEHNR and CDR2 is FQNEAQ (reference sequence). As DNA, the CDR3 is TGTGCCAGCTCGGGGGTCACCGGGGAGCTGTTTTTT. Encoded protein: CASSGVTGELFF.

Worth noting for this clonotype: The library was designed around alpha chains, so this beta chain is a stray read whose abundance carries little weight. The V and J genes are TRBV9 and TRBJ2-4; tentatively, D is TRBD2 (6 bases). V was shortened by 4 bases and J by 8 bases, with 16 bases between the two germline ends. The CDR3 contains 14 residues. Per germline, CDR1 SGDLS and CDR2 YYNGEE. CDR3: CASSPGVYWDIQYF. The CDR3 nucleotides read TGTGCCAGCAGCCCGGGGGTGTATTGGGACATTCAGTACTTC.

On this clonotype itself: This beta chain is a stray sequence in a library constructed for alpha chains; its clone size is not meaningful. The chain links TRBV6-1 to TRBJ2-1; the match to TRBD1 covers 8 bases. From germline, CDR1 is MNHNS and CDR2 SASEGT. The CDR3 has 13 residues. Trimming at V came to 6 bases and at J to 7 bases, leaving 5 bases not matched to a gene. The CDR3 region is CASRKTGVNEQFF. CDR3 sequence (DNA): TGTGCCAGCAGGAAGACAGGGGTGAATGAGCAGTTCTTC.

This clonotype came up a few times. This beta chain is off target for a library built for alpha chains, so its abundance means little. The V call is TRBV12-3 or TRBV12-4, the J call TRBJ2-7; 10 nucleotides align to TRBD2. V lost 6 bases and J lost 0; bases outside the gene matches: 5. CDR3 length: 15 residues. Written as DNA, the CDR3 is TGTGCCAGCAGCCTACTAGCGGGGCCCTCCTACGAGCAGTACTTC. It codes for CASSLLAGPSYEQYF.

This clonotype is termed medium-sized. The library was prepared for alpha chains; this beta chain is a stray read, so its frequency means little. This chain links TRBV29-1 with TRBJ1-2; the D gene is possibly TRBD1 (6 bases). The CDR3 extends over 12 amino acids. Germline-derived CDR1 and CDR2 are SQVTM and ANQGSEA. V was trimmed by 4 bases and J by 4 bases, leaving 10 bases between them. CDR3 nucleotides: TGCAGCGTTGCCCAGGGGACCTATGGCTACACCTTC. It codes for CSVAQGTYGYTF.

In its sample, this clonotype ranks as medium-sized. This beta chain is off target for a library built for alpha chains, so its abundance means little. CDR3 loop: CASSPQGAYEQYF. CDR3 coding DNA: TGTGCCAGCAGCCCGCAGGGGGCCTACGAGCAGTACTTC. This sequence joins TRBV9 and TRBJ2-7, with 7 bases lining up with TRBD1. Germline V CDR1 and CDR2: SGDLS, YYNGEE. V lost 4 bases, J lost 2 bases, and 3 bases stayed unmatched. The CDR3 consists of 13 residues.

Points on this clonotype: This beta chain slipped into a library made for alpha chains as a stray read, so its size is not meaningful. The V call is TRBV7-9, the J call TRBJ2-7, with 10 bases fitting TRBD1. With V trimmed by 2 bases and J by 5 bases, 3 bases remained unmatched. The CDR3 has 14 amino acids. Per the germline V gene, CDR1 is SEHNR and CDR2 is FQNEAQ (reference sequence). CDR3 DNA sequence: TGTGCCAGCAGCTTAATGGGACAGGGGAACGAGCAGTACTTC. Amino acid sequence: CASSLMGQGNEQYF. Drawing the rest from reference TRBV7-9 and TRBJ2-7, the complete variable domain is DTGVSQNPRHKITKRGQNVTFRCDPISEHNRLYWYRQTLGQGPEFLTYFQNEAQLEKSRLLSDRFSAERPKGSFSTLEIQRTEQGDSAMYLCASSLMGQGNEQYFGPGTRLTVT.

There are a few counts of this clonotype. A library made for alpha chains picked up this beta chain off target, so its size means little. The gene calls are TRBV7-2 and TRBJ2-7; a weak D match, TRBD2 (6 bases). The CDR3 is 15 amino acids. V lost 1 base to trimming and J lost 4 bases, with 14 bases between them. CDR1 SGHTA and CDR2 FQGNSA come from the germline V gene. The CDR3 loop is CASSLVQEGPYEQYF. The CDR3 region has the DNA TGTGCCAGCAGCTTAGTACAGGAGGGCCCATACGAGCAGTACTTC.

This clonotype was counted between two and nine times. The library was prepared for alpha chains; this beta chain is a stray read, so its frequency means little. The gene calls are TRBV11-2 and TRBJ2-7; a weak D match, TRBD2 (5 bases). The CDR3 sequence is 14 residues long. In germline, CDR1 is SGHAT, CDR2 FQNNGV. Deletions cut 4 bases from V and 4 bases from J, with 14 bases between. In DNA form, the CDR3 reads TGTGCCAGCAGCTCGTGGGGAGCTCCTTACGAGCAGTACTTC. Amino acids: CASSSWGAPYEQYF.